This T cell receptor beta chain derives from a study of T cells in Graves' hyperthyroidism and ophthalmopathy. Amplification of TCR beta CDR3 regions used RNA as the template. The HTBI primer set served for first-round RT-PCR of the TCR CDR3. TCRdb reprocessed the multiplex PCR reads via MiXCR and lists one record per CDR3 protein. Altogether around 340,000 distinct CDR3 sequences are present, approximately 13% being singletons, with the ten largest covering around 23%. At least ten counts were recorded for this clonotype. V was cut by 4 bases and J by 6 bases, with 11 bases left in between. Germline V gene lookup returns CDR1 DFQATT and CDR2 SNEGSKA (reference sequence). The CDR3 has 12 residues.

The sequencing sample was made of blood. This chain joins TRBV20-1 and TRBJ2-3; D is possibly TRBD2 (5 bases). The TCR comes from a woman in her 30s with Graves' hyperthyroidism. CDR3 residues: CSATSSIDTQYF. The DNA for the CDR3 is TGCAGTGCTACATCTAGCATCGATACGCAGTATTTT.